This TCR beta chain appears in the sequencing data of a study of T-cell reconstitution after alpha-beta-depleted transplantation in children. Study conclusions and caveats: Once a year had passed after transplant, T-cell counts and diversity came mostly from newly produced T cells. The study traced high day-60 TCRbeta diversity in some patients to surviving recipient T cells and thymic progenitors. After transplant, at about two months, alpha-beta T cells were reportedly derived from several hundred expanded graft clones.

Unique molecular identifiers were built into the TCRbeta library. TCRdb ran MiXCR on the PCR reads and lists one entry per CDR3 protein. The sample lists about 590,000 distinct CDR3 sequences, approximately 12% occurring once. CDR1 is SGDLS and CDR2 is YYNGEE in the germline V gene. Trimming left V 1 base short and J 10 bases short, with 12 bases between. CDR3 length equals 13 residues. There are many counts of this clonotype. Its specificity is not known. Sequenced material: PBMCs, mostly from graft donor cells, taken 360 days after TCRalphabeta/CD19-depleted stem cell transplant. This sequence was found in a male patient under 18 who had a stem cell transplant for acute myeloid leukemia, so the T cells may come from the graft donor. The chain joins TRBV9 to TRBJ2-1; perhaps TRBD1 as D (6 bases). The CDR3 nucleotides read TGTGCCAGCAGCGTATACAGGGTGGAGGAGCAGTTCTTC. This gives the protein CASSVYRVEEQFF.